The entry below gives a single T cell receptor (beta chain) sequence along with its context. Repertoires were generated with immunoSEQ multiplex PCR, while TCRdb's copy carries only in-frame clones and drops some. In the table there are 340,000 or so clones, about 83% of which are singletons. This sample is part of a study of blood T cell repertoires in COVID-19. Trimming removed 2 bases from V and 6 bases from J, with 7 bases in between. The CDR3 loop spans 13 amino acids. CDR1 is LNHDA, CDR2 SQIVND, per germline (reference sequence). This receptor was taken from a young man with active or convalescent COVID-19. The chain has TRBV19 and TRBJ2-2; D might be TRBD2 (6 bases). Specimen: peripheral blood. CDR3 sequence reads: CASSIWRAGELFF. In DNA form, the CDR3 reads TGTGCCAGTAGTATATGGAGGGCCGGGGAGCTGTTTTTT. The full variable domain, its missing parts supplied by reference TRBV19 and TRBJ2-2, is DGGITQSPKYLFRKEGQNVTLSCEQNLNHDAMYWYRQDPGQGLRLIYYSQIVNDFQKGDIAEGYSVSREKKESFPLTVTSAQKNPTAFYLCASSIWRAGELFFGEGSRLTVL.